This entry lists 22 T cell receptor beta chains sequenced from one sample in a study of identical twins' blood T cells. TCRdb re-derived calls from the 5' RACE reads in MiXCR, one entry per CDR3 protein. The repertoire holds fewer than 450,000 distinct CDR3 sequences, with roughly 30% as singletons. Source material: PBMCs. The receptor source for this set is a woman aged 18-55 years in good health.

V usage is TRBV6-1 and J usage is TRBJ2-3; no clear D. Between the trimmed V and J ends, which lost 4 bases and 2 bases, there was a span of 13 bases. Germline assignment: CDR1 MNHNS and CDR2 SASEGT. The CDR3 contains 15 residues. The CDR3 region is CASSVDGFYTDTQYF. The CDR3 region has the DNA TGTGCCAGCAGTGTCGACGGCTTCTACACAGATACGCAGTATTTT.

The chain joins TRBV29-1 to TRBJ2-1; D possibly corresponds to TRBD1 (5 bases). Germline-derived CDR1 and CDR2 are SQVTM and ANQGSEA. The CDR3 extends over 10 amino acids. V lost 6 bases and J lost 8, with 8 bases in between. CDR3 loop: CSVGAHEQFF. Here the CDR3 DNA reads TGCAGCGTAGGGGCCCATGAGCAGTTCTTC.

This clonotype was detected only a few times. The chain has TRBV12-3 or TRBV12-4 and TRBJ2-2; perhaps TRBD2 as D (5 bases). Trimming pared 4 bases from V and 2 bases from J, leaving 14 bases between. The CDR3 is 16 amino acids. The CDR3 DNA follows: TGTGCCAGCAGTTCTCGGCTAGCTGGAAACACCGGGGAGCTGTTTTTT. Amino acids: CASSSRLAGNTGELFF.

The rearrangement links TRBV10-3 to TRBJ2-7; D ambiguous. The germline CDR1 and CDR2 sequences are ENHRY and SYGVKD. This CDR3 spans 13 amino acids. The V end lost 4 bases, the J end lost 5 bases, and 12 bases lay between the germline ends. Here the CDR3 DNA reads TGTGCCATCAGTGTCCAGAAGTCGCACGAGCAGTACTTC. This sequence encodes CAISVQKSHEQYF.

This clonotype was counted between two and nine times. The chain carries TRBV6-5 and TRBJ2-1; D gene unclear. This CDR3 region has 11 residues. CDR1 is MNHEY and CDR2 is SVGAGI in the germline V gene. Trimming removed 6 bases at V and 10 bases at J, with 10 bases between. In nucleotides, the CDR3 is TGTGCCAGCAGCTCCACGAACGAGCAGTTCTTC. Residues: CASSSTNEQFF.

This chain connects TRBV12-3 or TRBV12-4 to TRBJ2-5, with 8 bases matching TRBD2. Losses at the gene ends were 2 bases for V and 3 bases for J; bases not matched to a gene: 5. The CDR3 loop spans 15 amino acids. The CDR3 region is CASSLIAGIEETQYF. The CDR3 nucleotides read TGTGCCAGCAGTTTAATAGCGGGGATTGAAGAGACCCAGTACTTC.

V is TRBV5-5 and J is TRBJ2-1; a possible D gene is TRBD2 (5 bases). CDR1 and CDR2 (germline): SGHKS, YYEKEE (reference sequence). This CDR3 has 14 amino acids. The germline V and J ends were trimmed by 4 bases and 0 bases, with 8 bases remaining between them. As DNA, the CDR3 is TGTGCCAGCAGCCAACTAGTCTCCTACAATGAGCAGTTCTTC. It encodes CASSQLVSYNEQFF.

This clonotype was counted between two and nine times. This chain joins TRBV27 and TRBJ1-5; 10 positions match TRBD1. The CDR3 is made up of 13 amino acids. V trimming: 2 bases; J trimming: 16 bases; junction bases outside the gene matches: 8. Germline V CDR1 and CDR2: MNHEY, SMNVEV (reference sequence). The CDR3 protein is CASSLAGQGGFHF. Written as DNA, the CDR3 is TGTGCCAGCAGTTTAGCCGGACAGGGGGGCTTTCATTTT.

This clonotype was detected a few times. This rearrangement joins TRBV2 to TRBJ2-2; D gene uncertain. Trimming shortened V by 10 bases and J by 0 bases, and 12 bases separated the two germline ends. Germline V gene sequence: CDR1 SNHLY, CDR2 FYNNEI. There are 14 residues in the CDR3. The DNA for the CDR3 is TGTGCCACCCAGGACCTCCCGAACACCGGGGAGCTGTTTTTT. Protein: CATQDLPNTGELFF. The whole variable domain, filled in from reference TRBV2 and TRBJ2-2, reads EPEVTQTPSHQVTQMGQEVILRCVPISNHLYFYWYRQILGQKVEFLVSFYNNEISEKSEIFDDQFSVERPDGSNFTLKIRSTKLEDSAMYFCATQDLPNTGELFFGEGSRLTVL.

Notes on this clonotype: A read error is possible here, since a much larger clone lies one base away. This chain uses TRBV30 with TRBJ2-1, with a tentative D call TRBD2 (6 bases). The CDR3 has 13 amino acids. The germline V gene has CDR1 GTSNPN and CDR2 SVGIG (reference sequence). The V end lost 4 bases, the J end lost 5 bases, and 12 bases lay between the germline ends. In nucleotides, the CDR3 is TGTGCCTGGACCACGGCTAGCGACAATGAGCAGTTCTTC. Translating it yields CAWTTASDNEQFF.

The rearrangement uses TRBV20-1 and TRBJ1-1; no firm D call. V was shortened by 3 bases and J by 1 base, with 12 bases between the two germline ends. The CDR3 runs 14 residues. Per germline, CDR1 DFQATT and CDR2 SNEGSKA (reference sequence). The CDR3: CSASYGSANTEAFF. CDR3 coding DNA: TGCAGTGCTAGTTACGGGTCAGCGAACACTGAAGCTTTCTTT.

The rearrangement joins TRBV20-1 to TRBJ2-3, with D perhaps matching TRBD1 (7 bases). Trimming left V 1 base short and J 4 bases short, with 21 bases between. The CDR3 is 17 residues long. The V gene's germline CDR1 is DFQATT and CDR2 SNEGSKA (reference sequence). The CDR3 DNA reads TGCAGTGCTAGAGTGGGGCAGGGGGGCCCTGGACCAGATACGCAGTATTTT. Encoded protein: CSARVGQGGPGPDTQYF.

The chain is built from TRBV12-3 or TRBV12-4 and TRBJ2-1; D not certain. V was cut by 10 bases and J by 6 bases, with 16 bases left in between. The CDR3 spans 13 residues. As DNA, the CDR3 is TGTGCCATCAGCCAAGGTTTGATCAATGAGCAGTTCTTC. Translating it yields CAISQGLINEQFF.

This clonotype was counted many times. The chain joins TRBV25-1 to TRBJ2-1, with D perhaps matching TRBD1 or TRBD2 (6 bases each). The CDR3 extends over 17 amino acids. CDR1 is MGHDK, CDR2 SYGVNS, per germline. Between the trimmed V and J ends, which lost 3 bases and 0 bases, there was a span of 15 bases. The CDR3 region has the DNA TGTGCCAGCAGTGATCCCGGGGGCCCTTCCTCCTACAATGAGCAGTTCTTC. Translating gives CASSDPGGPSSYNEQFF. Full variable domain (rest looked up from reference TRBV25-1 and TRBJ2-1): EADIYQTPRYLVIGTGKKITLECSQTMGHDKMYWYQQDPGMELHLIHYSYGVNSTEKGDLSSESTVSRIRTEHFPLTLESARPSHTSQYLCASSDPGGPSSYNEQFFGPGTRLTVL.

The table lists this clonotype with a few counts. The V and J genes are TRBV11-2 and TRBJ1-1; D remains unclear. The germline V and J ends were trimmed by 0 bases and 4 bases, with 6 bases remaining between them. The CDR3 has 13 amino acids. CDR1 is SGHAT and CDR2 is FQNNGV in the germline V gene. The CDR3 loop reads CASSLESGTEAFF. CDR3 nucleotide sequence: TGTGCCAGCAGCTTAGAGTCCGGCACTGAAGCTTTCTTT.

This clonotype came up a few times. This chain uses TRBV25-1 with TRBJ2-2, with D tentatively TRBD1 (6 bases). The germline V gene encodes CDR1 MGHDK and CDR2 SYGVNS. The CDR3 extends over 14 amino acids. V gave up 7 bases and J gave up 1 base, with 10 bases separating them. DNA of the CDR3: TGTGCCAGCATGGACAGACTGAACACCGGGGAGCTGTTTTTT. Residues: CASMDRLNTGELFF.

The chain employs TRBV7-9 and TRBJ2-3; no clear D. Germline V CDR1 and CDR2: SEHNR, FQNEAQ (reference sequence). V was pared by 5 bases and J by 6 bases, with 6 bases between. The length of the CDR3 is 11 residues. The CDR3 here is CASSTEDTQYF. DNA of the CDR3: TGTGCCAGCAGCACCGAGGATACGCAGTATTTT.

The chain links TRBV20-1 to TRBJ2-7; the match to TRBD2 covers 13 bases. The CDR3 is made up of 15 amino acids. The junction had 8 bases not matched to a gene; V was cut back by 6 bases and J by 3 bases. From germline, CDR1 is DFQATT and CDR2 SNEGSKA (reference sequence). CDR3 loop: CSARTSGSRNYEQYF. In DNA form, the CDR3 reads TGCAGTGCGCGGACTAGCGGGAGTAGAAACTACGAGCAGTACTTC.

Worth noting for this clonotype: A single base separates this from a much larger clone, so it may be a read error. The rearrangement links TRBV29-1 to TRBJ2-3; D ambiguous. CDR1 is SQVTM, CDR2 ANQGSEA, per germline. The CDR3 is 11 amino acids. This CDR3 is CSFEGGDTQYF. The CDR3 region has the DNA TGCAGCTTTGAAGGCGGCGATACGCAGTATTTT.

A word on this clonotype: The CDR3 ends on some other residue instead of the conserved phenylalanine or tryptophan, so this is likely a read error. V gene TRBV12-3 or TRBV12-4 combines with J gene TRBJ1-5, with D unresolved. Trimming removed 3 bases from V and 6 bases from J, with 6 bases in between. The CDR3 spans 12 residues. This CDR3 is CASSFVSQPQHS. In DNA, the CDR3 is TGTGCCAGCAGTTTTGTTTCTCAGCCCCAGCATTCT.

With regard to this clonotype: A single base separates this from a much larger clone, so it may be a read error. The genes are TRBV9 and TRBJ1-3; D unclear. The CDR3 runs to 15 residues. CDR1 and CDR2 (germline): SGDLS, YYNGEE. The CDR3 sequence: CASNVEPSSGNTIYF. The DNA for the CDR3 is TGTGCCAGCAACGTAGAACCGAGCTCTGGAAACACCATATATTTT.

The V and J genes are TRBV7-9 and TRBJ2-5; D gene ambiguous. V gave up 4 bases and J gave up 2 bases, with 11 bases separating them. CDR1 and CDR2 (germline): SEHNR, FQNEAQ (reference sequence). This CDR3 region has 14 residues. Here the CDR3 reads CASSSETAQETQYF. The CDR3 coding sequence is TGTGCCAGCAGCTCGGAAACGGCTCAAGAGACCCAGTACTTC.